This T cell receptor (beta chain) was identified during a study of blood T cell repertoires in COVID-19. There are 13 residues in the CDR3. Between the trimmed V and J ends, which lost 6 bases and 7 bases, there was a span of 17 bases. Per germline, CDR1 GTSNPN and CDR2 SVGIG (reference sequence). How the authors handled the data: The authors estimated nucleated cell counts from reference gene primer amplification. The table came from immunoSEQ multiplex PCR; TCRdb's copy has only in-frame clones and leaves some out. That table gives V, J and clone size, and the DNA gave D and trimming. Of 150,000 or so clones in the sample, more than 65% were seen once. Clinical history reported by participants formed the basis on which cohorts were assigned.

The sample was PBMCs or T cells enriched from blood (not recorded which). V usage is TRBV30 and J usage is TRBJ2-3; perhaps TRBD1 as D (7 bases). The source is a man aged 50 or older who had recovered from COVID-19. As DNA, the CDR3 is TGTGCCTGTACCGACAGGGCGGGAAATACGCAGTATTTT. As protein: CACTDRAGNTQYF.